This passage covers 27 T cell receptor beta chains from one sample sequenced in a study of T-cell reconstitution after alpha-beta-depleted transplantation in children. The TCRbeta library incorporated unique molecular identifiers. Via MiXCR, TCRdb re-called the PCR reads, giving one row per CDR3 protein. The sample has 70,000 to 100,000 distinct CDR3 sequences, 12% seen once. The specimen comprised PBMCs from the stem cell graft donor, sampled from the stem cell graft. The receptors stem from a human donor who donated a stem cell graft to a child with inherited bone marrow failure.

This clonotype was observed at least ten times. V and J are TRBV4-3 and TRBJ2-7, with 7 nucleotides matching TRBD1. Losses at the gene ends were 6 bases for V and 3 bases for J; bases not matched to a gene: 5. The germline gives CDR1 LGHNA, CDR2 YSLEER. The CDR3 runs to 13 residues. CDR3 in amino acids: CASSQGVYYEQYF. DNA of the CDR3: TGCGCCAGCAGTCAGGGGGTGTACTACGAGCAGTACTTC.

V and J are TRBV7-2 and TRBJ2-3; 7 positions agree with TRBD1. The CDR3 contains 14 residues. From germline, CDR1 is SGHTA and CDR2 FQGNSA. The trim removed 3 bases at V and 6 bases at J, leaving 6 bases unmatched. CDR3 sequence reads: CASSFARQGDTQYF. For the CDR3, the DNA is TGTGCCAGCAGCTTCGCCCGACAGGGTGATACGCAGTATTTT.

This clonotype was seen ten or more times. CDR3 residues: CASSYWSTDTQYF. The CDR3 DNA follows: TGCGCCAGCAGCTATTGGAGCACAGATACGCAGTATTTT. This chain uses TRBV4-3 with TRBJ2-3; D uncertain. The ends were cut back, 5 bases at V and 0 bases at J, with 6 bases in the middle. This CDR3 has 13 amino acids. Germline loops: CDR1 LGHNA, CDR2 YSLEER.

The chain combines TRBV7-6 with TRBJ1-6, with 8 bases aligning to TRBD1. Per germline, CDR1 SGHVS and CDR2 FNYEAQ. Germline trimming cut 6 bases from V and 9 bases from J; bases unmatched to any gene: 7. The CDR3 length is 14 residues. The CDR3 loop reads CASSQDRAISPLHF. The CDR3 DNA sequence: TGTGCCAGCAGTCAGGACAGGGCGATTTCACCCCTCCACTTT.

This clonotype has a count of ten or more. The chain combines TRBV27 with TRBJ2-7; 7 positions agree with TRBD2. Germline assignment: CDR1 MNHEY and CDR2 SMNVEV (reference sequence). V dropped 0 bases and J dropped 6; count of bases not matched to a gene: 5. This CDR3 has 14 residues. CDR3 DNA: TGTGCCAGCAGTTTATCGATGGGAGGGAGCGAGCAGTACTTC. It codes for CASSLSMGGSEQYF.

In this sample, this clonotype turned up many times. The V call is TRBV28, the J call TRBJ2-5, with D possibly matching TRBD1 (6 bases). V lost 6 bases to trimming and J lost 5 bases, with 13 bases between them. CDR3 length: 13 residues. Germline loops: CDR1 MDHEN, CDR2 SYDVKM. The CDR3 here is CASRPAGAETQYF. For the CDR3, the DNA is TGTGCCAGCAGGCCCGCAGGGGCGGAGACCCAGTACTTC.

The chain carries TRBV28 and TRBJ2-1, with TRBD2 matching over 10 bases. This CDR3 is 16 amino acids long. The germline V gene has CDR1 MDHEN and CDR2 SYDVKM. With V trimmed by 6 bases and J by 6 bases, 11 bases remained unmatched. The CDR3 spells CASSQRGAGGPNEQFF. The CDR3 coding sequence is TGTGCCAGCAGCCAACGGGGAGCGGGAGGGCCCAATGAGCAGTTCTTC.

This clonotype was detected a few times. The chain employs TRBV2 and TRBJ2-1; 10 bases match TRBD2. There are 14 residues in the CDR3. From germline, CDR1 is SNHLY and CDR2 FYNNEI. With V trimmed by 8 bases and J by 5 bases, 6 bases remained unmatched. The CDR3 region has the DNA TGTGCCAGCCAACTAGCGGGAATCGACAATGAGCAGTTCTTC. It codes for CASQLAGIDNEQFF.

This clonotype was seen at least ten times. As DNA, the CDR3 is TGCAGTGCTGTCACTAGGGAGATGAGCACAGATACGCAGTATTTT. It translates to CSAVTREMSTDTQYF. The chain joins TRBV20-1 to TRBJ2-3; D might be TRBD2 (5 bases). Germline-derived CDR1 and CDR2 are DFQATT and SNEGSKA (reference sequence). V was cut by 5 bases and J by 0 bases, with 15 bases left in between. This CDR3 region has 15 residues.

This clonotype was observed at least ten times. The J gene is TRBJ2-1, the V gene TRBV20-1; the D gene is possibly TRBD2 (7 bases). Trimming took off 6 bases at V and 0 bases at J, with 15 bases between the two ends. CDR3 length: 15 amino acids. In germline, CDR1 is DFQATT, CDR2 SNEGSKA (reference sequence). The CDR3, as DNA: TGCAGTGCCTGGTCGGCGGGGGCCTCCTACAATGAGCAGTTCTTC. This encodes CSAWSAGASYNEQFF.

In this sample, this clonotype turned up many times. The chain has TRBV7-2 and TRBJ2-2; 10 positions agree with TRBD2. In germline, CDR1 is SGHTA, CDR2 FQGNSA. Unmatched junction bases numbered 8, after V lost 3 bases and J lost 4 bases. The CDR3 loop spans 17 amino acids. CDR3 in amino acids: CASSFLAGARSTGELFF. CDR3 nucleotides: TGTGCCAGCAGCTTTCTAGCGGGGGCCCGGAGCACCGGGGAGCTGTTTTTT.

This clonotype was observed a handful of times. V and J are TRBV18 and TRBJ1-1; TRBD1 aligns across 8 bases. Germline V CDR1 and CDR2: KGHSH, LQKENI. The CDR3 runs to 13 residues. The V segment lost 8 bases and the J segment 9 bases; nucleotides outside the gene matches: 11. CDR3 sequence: CASLEARQGKAFF. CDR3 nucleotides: TGTGCCAGCCTCGAGGCGAGACAGGGGAAAGCTTTCTTT.

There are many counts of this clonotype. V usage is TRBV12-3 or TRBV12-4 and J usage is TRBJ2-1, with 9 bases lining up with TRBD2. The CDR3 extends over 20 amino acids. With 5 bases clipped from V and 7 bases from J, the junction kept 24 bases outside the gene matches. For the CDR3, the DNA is TGTGCCAGCAGTCCCGAGGTGGGACGGGGTCTACGCGGGGGGGGGAATGAGCAGTTCTTC. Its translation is CASSPEVGRGLRGGGNEQFF.

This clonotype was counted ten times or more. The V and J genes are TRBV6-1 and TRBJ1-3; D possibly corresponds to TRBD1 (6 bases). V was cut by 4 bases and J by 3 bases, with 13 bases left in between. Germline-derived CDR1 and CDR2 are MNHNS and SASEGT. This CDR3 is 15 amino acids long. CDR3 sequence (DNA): TGTGCCAGCAGTGGGGGGGCGCCGGGTGGAAACACCATATATTTT. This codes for CASSGGAPGGNTIYF.

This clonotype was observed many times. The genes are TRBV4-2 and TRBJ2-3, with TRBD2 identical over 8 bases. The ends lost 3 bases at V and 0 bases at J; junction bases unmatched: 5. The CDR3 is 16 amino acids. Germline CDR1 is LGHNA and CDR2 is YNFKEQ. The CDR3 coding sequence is TGTGCCAGCAGCCAGCGGCCGGGGGGGAGCACAGATACGCAGTATTTT. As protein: CASSQRPGGSTDTQYF.

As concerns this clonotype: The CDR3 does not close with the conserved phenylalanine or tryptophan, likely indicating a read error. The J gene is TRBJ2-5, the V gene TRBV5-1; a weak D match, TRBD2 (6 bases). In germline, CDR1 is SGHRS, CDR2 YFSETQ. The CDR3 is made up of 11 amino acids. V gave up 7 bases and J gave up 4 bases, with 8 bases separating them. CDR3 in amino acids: CASRERETQYL. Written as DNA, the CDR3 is TGCGCCAGCCGGGAGAGAGAGACCCAGTACTTA.

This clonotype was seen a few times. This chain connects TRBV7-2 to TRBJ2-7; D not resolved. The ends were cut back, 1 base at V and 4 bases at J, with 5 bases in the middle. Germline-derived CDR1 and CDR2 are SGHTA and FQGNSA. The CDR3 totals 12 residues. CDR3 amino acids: CASSLVRYEQYF. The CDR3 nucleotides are TGTGCCAGCAGCTTAGTCCGATACGAGCAGTACTTC.

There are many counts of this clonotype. Here the CDR3 reads CSVAIDTNYGYTF. CDR3 nucleotides: TGCAGCGTTGCTATTGACACTAACTATGGCTACACCTTC. The chain uses TRBV29-1 and TRBJ1-2; D gene ambiguous. Trimming shortened V by 4 bases and J by 0 bases, and 9 bases separated the two germline ends. This CDR3 has 13 amino acids. Looked up from germline, CDR1 is SQVTM and CDR2 is ANQGSEA.

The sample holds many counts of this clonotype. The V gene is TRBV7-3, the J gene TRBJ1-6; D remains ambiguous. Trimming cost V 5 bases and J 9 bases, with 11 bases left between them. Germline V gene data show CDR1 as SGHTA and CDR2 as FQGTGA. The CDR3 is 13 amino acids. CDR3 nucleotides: TGTGCCAGCAGCCTTACAACCGGTTCACCCCTCCACTTT. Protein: CASSLTTGSPLHF.

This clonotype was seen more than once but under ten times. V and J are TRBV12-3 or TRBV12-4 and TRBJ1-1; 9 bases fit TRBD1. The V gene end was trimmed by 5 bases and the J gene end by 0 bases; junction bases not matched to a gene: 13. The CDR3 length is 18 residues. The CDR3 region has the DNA TGTGCCAGCAGTGACAGGGACAGGGCCCCACCCATGAACACTGAAGCTTTCTTT. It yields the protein CASSDRDRAPPMNTEAFF.

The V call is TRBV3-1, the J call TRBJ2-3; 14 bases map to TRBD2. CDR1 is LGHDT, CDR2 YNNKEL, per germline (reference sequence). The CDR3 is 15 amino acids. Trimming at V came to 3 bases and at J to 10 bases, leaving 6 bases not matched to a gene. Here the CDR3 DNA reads TGTGCCAGCAGCCACGGGACTAGCGGGGGATTCTCGCAGTATTTT. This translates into CASSHGTSGGFSQYF.

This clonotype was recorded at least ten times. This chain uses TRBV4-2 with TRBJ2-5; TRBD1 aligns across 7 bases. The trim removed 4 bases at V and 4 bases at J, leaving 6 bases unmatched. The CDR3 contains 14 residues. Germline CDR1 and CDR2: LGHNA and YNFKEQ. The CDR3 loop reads CASSLDRVAETQYF. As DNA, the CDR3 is TGTGCCAGCAGCCTTGACAGGGTGGCAGAGACCCAGTACTTC.

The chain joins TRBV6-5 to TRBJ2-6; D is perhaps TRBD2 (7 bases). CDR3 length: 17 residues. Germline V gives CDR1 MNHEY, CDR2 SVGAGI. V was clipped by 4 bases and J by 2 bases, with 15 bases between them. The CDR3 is CASSSSLGGAGANVLTF. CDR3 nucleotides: TGTGCCAGCAGTTCCTCCTTAGGGGGGGCTGGGGCCAACGTCCTGACTTTC.

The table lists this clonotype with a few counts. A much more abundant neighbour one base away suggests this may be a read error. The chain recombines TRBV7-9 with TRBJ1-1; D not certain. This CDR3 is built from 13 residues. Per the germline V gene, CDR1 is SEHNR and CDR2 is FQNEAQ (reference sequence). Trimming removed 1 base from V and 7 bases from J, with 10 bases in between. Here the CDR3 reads CASSLDVDHEAFF. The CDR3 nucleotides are TGTGCCAGCAGCTTAGATGTGGACCATGAAGCTTTCTTT.

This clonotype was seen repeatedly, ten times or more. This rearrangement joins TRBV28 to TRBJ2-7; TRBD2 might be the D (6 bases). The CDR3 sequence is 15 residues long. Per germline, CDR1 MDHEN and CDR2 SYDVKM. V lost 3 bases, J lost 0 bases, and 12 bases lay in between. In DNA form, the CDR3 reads TGTGCCAGCAGTTTTTTTCGGGGGAGCTCCTACGAGCAGTACTTC. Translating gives CASSFFRGSSYEQYF.

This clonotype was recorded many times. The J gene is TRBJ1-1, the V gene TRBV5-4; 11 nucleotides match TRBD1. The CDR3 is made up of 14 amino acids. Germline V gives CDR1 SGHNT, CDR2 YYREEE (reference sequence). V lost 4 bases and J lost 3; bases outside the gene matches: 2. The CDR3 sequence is CASSRGQGDTEAFF. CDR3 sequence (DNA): TGTGCCAGCAGCCGGGGACAGGGGGACACTGAAGCTTTCTTT.

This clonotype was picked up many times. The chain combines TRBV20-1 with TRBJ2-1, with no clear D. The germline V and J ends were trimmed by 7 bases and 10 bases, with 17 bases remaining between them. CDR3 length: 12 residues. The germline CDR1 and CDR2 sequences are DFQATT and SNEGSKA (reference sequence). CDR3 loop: CSGAIRVDEQFF. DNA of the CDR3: TGCAGTGGGGCTATTAGGGTCGACGAGCAGTTCTTC.